The rows below give T cell receptor beta chains drawn from one sample of a study of long-term antiretroviral therapy in people with HIV. Profiled with immunoSEQ multiplex PCR; TCRdb holds only in-frame clones, not every one. Among around 20,000 clones listed, 79% were seen once. The source was unsorted PBMCs, collected at the start of antiretroviral therapy, before treatment. The receptors derive from a man aged 18 to 30 with HIV. Each CDR3 is given with its conserved first and last residue. D genes are given only for firm matches. The listing skips clone size in some rows; elsewhere it reads once, few, many or a size class.

abundance: NA
d_gene: NA
len: 13
v_gene: TRBV9
j_gene: TRBJ1-1
CDR3aa: CASGLGGDTEAFF
CDR3nt: TGTGCCAGCGGCCTGGGGGGAGACACTGAAGCTTTCTTT

abundance: large
d_gene: TRBD2
len: 15
v_gene: TRBV7-2
j_gene: TRBJ2-1
CDR3aa: CASSPLAGSLNEQFF
CDR3nt: TGTGCCAGCAGCCCGCTAGCGGGATCCCTCAATGAGCAGTTCTTC

abundance: NA
d_gene: TRBD2
len: 14
v_gene: TRBV10-3
j_gene: TRBJ2-7
CDR3aa: CATLGGVSRSEQYF
CDR3nt: TGTGCCACCTTGGGGGGGGTCAGCCGATCCGAGCAGTACTTC

abundance: NA
d_gene: NA
len: 15
v_gene: TRBV11-2
j_gene: TRBJ2-1
CDR3aa: CASSSLKTHYNEQFF
CDR3nt: TGTGCCAGCAGCTCCCTTAAGACTCACTACAATGAGCAGTTCTTC

abundance: NA
d_gene: TRBD2
len: 16
v_gene: TRBV6-6
j_gene: TRBJ2-1
CDR3aa: CASSYFGTSGGRLQFF
CDR3nt: TGTGCCAGCAGTTACTTCGGGACTAGCGGGGGGAGATTGCAGTTCTTC

abundance: NA
d_gene: NA
len: 14
v_gene: TRBV9
j_gene: TRBJ1-1
CDR3aa: CASSVVSGNTEAFF
CDR3nt: TGTGCCAGCAGCGTAGTTTCAGGAAACACTGAAGCTTTCTTT

abundance: NA
d_gene: NA
len: 17
v_gene: TRBV9
j_gene: TRBJ2-2
CDR3aa: CASSVDQGGGFSGELFF
CDR3nt: TGTGCCAGCAGCGTAGACCAGGGGGGGGGATTCTCCGGGGAGCTGTTTTTT

abundance: NA
d_gene: NA
len: 13
v_gene: TRBV1
j_gene: TRBJ2-4
CDR3aa: CTSSQEWTAIQYF
CDR3nt: TGCACCAGCAGCCAAGAGTGGACGGCCATTCAGTACTTC

abundance: NA
d_gene: TRBD2
len: 17
v_gene: TRBV19
j_gene: TRBJ2-4
CDR3aa: CASSGRLAVLYGNIQYF
CDR3nt: TGTGCCAGTAGTGGGCGACTAGCGGTCTTGTACGGAAACATTCAGTACTTC

abundance: few
d_gene: NA
len: 12
v_gene: TRBV28
j_gene: TRBJ1-4
CDR3aa: CASRVALEKLFF
CDR3nt: TGTGCCAGCAGGGTGGCCCTTGAAAAACTGTTTTTT

abundance: NA
d_gene: NA
len: 13
v_gene: TRBV19
j_gene: TRBJ1-5
CDR3aa: CASSRGRDQPQHF
CDR3nt: TGTGCCAGTAGTAGAGGGAGGGATCAGCCCCAGCATTTT

abundance: NA
d_gene: TRBD2
len: 14
v_gene: TRBV7-2
j_gene: TRBJ2-7
CDR3aa: CASSPAGGPGEQYF
CDR3nt: TGTGCCAGCAGCCCAGCGGGAGGGCCAGGCGAGCAGTACTTC

abundance: few
d_gene: TRBD2
len: 17
v_gene: TRBV19
j_gene: TRBJ2-1
CDR3aa: CASSIDPPGLANNEQFF
CDR3nt: TGTGCCAGTAGTATAGATCCACCGGGACTAGCTAACAATGAGCAGTTCTTC

abundance: NA
d_gene: NA
len: 15
v_gene: TRBV7-2
j_gene: TRBJ2-7
CDR3aa: CASSPTLGFSYEQYF
CDR3nt: TGTGCCAGCAGCCCGACTCTGGGGTTTTCCTACGAGCAGTACTTC

abundance: NA
d_gene: TRBD2
len: 15
v_gene: TRBV28
j_gene: TRBJ2-2
CDR3aa: CASKAGGPYTGELFF
CDR3nt: TGTGCCAGCAAAGCGGGAGGGCCTTACACCGGGGAGCTGTTTTTT

abundance: NA
d_gene: TRBD1
len: 14
v_gene: TRBV7-8
j_gene: TRBJ1-5
CDR3aa: CASSLVSGGQPQHF
CDR3nt: TGTGCCAGCAGCTTAGTCTCAGGGGGACAGCCCCAGCATTTT

abundance: NA
d_gene: NA
len: 11
v_gene: TRBV27
j_gene: TRBJ1-1
CDR3aa: CASSLLGKAFF
CDR3nt: TGTGCCAGCAGTTTATTGGGGAAAGCTTTCTTT

abundance: NA
d_gene: NA
len: 17
v_gene: TRBV7-9
j_gene: TRBJ2-1
CDR3aa: CASSSPGRISSYNEQFF
CDR3nt: TGTGCCAGCAGCTCGCCGGGACGGATAAGCTCCTACAATGAGCAGTTCTTC

abundance: NA
d_gene: TRBD2
len: 16
v_gene: TRBV4-1
j_gene: TRBJ2-2
CDR3aa: CASSPLAGLGTGELFF
CDR3nt: TGCGCCAGCAGCCCACTAGCGGGATTGGGCACCGGGGAGCTGTTTTTT

abundance: few
d_gene: NA
len: 14
v_gene: TRBV4-2
j_gene: TRBJ2-1
CDR3aa: CASSQFLMGLEQFF
CDR3nt: TGTGCCAGCAGCCAATTCCTTATGGGACTTGAGCAGTTCTTC

abundance: NA
d_gene: TRBD1
len: 17
v_gene: TRBV28
j_gene: TRBJ1-2
CDR3aa: CASSTPHLDRGNYGYTF
CDR3nt: TGTGCCAGCAGCACTCCTCATCTTGACAGGGGAAACTATGGCTACACCTTC

abundance: NA
d_gene: NA
len: 12
v_gene: TRBV2
j_gene: TRBJ1-1
CDR3aa: CARGGPQPEAFF
CDR3nt: TGTGCCCGCGGGGGGCCCCAGCCTGAAGCTTTCTTT

abundance: once
d_gene: TRBD2
len: 17
v_gene: TRBV6-1
j_gene: TRBJ2-1
CDR3aa: CASSEKARTSGNNEQFF
CDR3nt: TGTGCCAGCAGTGAAAAGGCACGGACTAGCGGAAACAATGAGCAGTTCTTC

abundance: NA
d_gene: NA
len: 15
v_gene: TRBV11-1
j_gene: TRBJ2-3
CDR3aa: CASSLSRGSTDTQYF
CDR3nt: TGTGCCAGCAGCTTATCTCGGGGCAGCACAGATACGCAGTATTTT

abundance: few
d_gene: NA
len: 12
v_gene: TRBV5-8
j_gene: TRBJ2-7
CDR3aa: CASSVGGTEQYF
CDR3nt: TGTGCCAGCAGCGTCGGGGGCACCGAGCAGTACTTC

abundance: NA
d_gene: NA
len: 16
v_gene: TRBV28
j_gene: TRBJ2-3
CDR3aa: CASSKGSLAGTDTQYF
CDR3nt: TGTGCCAGCAGTAAAGGATCGTTGGCTGGCACAGATACGCAGTATTTT

abundance: NA
d_gene: TRBD1
len: 17
v_gene: TRBV19
j_gene: TRBJ2-1
CDR3aa: CASSPFGQGASYNEQFF
CDR3nt: TGTGCCAGTAGTCCTTTCGGGCAGGGGGCCTCCTACAATGAGCAGTTCTTC

abundance: NA
d_gene: TRBD1
len: 14
v_gene: TRBV19
j_gene: TRBJ1-1
CDR3aa: CASSWGQGTTEAFF
CDR3nt: TGTGCCAGTAGTTGGGGACAGGGGACCACTGAAGCTTTCTTT

abundance: NA
d_gene: NA
len: 13
v_gene: TRBV13
j_gene: TRBJ2-7
CDR3aa: CASSFWPLGEQYF
CDR3nt: TGTGCCAGCAGCTTTTGGCCGCTGGGGGAGCAGTACTTC

abundance: NA
d_gene: NA
len: 12
v_gene: TRBV29-1
j_gene: TRBJ2-1
CDR3aa: CSVGRSTNEQFF
CDR3nt: TGCAGCGTTGGCCGATCAACCAATGAGCAGTTCTTC

abundance: NA
d_gene: NA
len: 13
v_gene: TRBV6-5
j_gene: TRBJ2-7
CDR3aa: CASTHRDGYEQYF
CDR3nt: TGTGCCAGCACCCACCGGGACGGCTACGAGCAGTACTTC

abundance: NA
d_gene: TRBD2
len: 16
v_gene: TRBV6-5
j_gene: TRBJ2-5
CDR3aa: CASSYRGGGPEETQYF
CDR3nt: TGTGCCAGCAGTTATCGGGGGGGAGGGCCGGAAGAGACCCAGTACTTC

abundance: NA
d_gene: TRBD1
len: 15
v_gene: TRBV19
j_gene: TRBJ2-2
CDR3aa: CASSWGTGVAGELFF
CDR3nt: TGTGCCAGTAGCTGGGGGACAGGGGTGGCCGGGGAGCTGTTTTTT

abundance: once
d_gene: NA
len: 13
v_gene: TRBV6-5
j_gene: TRBJ1-1
CDR3aa: CASTPGGGTEAFF
CDR3nt: TGTGCCAGCACCCCGGGGGGGGGCACTGAAGCTTTCTTT

abundance: NA
d_gene: TRBD1
len: 16
v_gene: TRBV30
j_gene: TRBJ2-3
CDR3aa: CAWSKGDRLRSDTQYF
CDR3nt: TGTGCCTGGAGTAAAGGGGACAGACTAAGGTCAGATACGCAGTATTTT

abundance: NA
d_gene: NA
len: 16
v_gene: TRBV5-6
j_gene: TRBJ1-3
CDR3aa: CASSLAYSYSGNTIYF
CDR3nt: TGTGCCAGCAGCTTGGCGTATAGTTACTCTGGAAACACCATATATTTT

abundance: NA
d_gene: TRBD1
len: 14
v_gene: TRBV19
j_gene: TRBJ2-7
CDR3aa: CASSPGTGNYEQYF
CDR3nt: TGTGCCAGTAGTCCCGGGACAGGGAACTACGAGCAGTACTTC

abundance: NA
d_gene: TRBD1
len: 19
v_gene: TRBV4-3
j_gene: TRBJ1-2
CDR3aa: CASSQAATGTGTGVYGYTF
CDR3nt: TGCGCCAGCAGCCAAGCGGCTACCGGGACAGGGACTGGGGTCTATGGCTACACCTTC

abundance: NA
d_gene: NA
len: 14
v_gene: TRBV7-9
j_gene: TRBJ1-1
CDR3aa: CASSFLRDLREAFF
CDR3nt: TGTGCCAGCAGCTTTCTCAGGGACCTTCGAGAAGCTTTCTTT

abundance: NA
d_gene: TRBD2
len: 15
v_gene: TRBV4-3
j_gene: TRBJ2-1
CDR3aa: CASSPRTSGNNEQFF
CDR3nt: TGCGCCAGCAGCCCCCGGACTAGCGGGAACAATGAGCAGTTCTTC

abundance: NA
d_gene: NA
len: 15
v_gene: TRBV9
j_gene: TRBJ1-2
CDR3aa: CASSVGQSANYGYTF
CDR3nt: TGTGCCAGCAGCGTAGGACAGAGCGCAAACTATGGCTACACCTTC

abundance: NA
d_gene: NA
len: 14
v_gene: TRBV18
j_gene: TRBJ1-1
CDR3aa: CASSLGTRGAEAFF
CDR3nt: TGTGCCAGCTCACTCGGTACGCGGGGGGCTGAAGCTTTCTTT

abundance: NA
d_gene: TRBD1
len: 14
v_gene: TRBV12-5
j_gene: TRBJ2-5
CDR3aa: CASGRSGGQETQYF
CDR3nt: TGTGCTAGTGGTCGGTCAGGGGGTCAAGAGACCCAGTACTTC

abundance: few
d_gene: TRBD1
len: 14
v_gene: TRBV5-1
j_gene: TRBJ2-7
CDR3aa: CASSPQGAIYEQYF
CDR3nt: TGCGCCAGCAGCCCCCAGGGGGCCATCTACGAGCAGTACTTC

abundance: once
d_gene: NA
len: 13
v_gene: TRBV6-5
j_gene: TRBJ2-7
CDR3aa: CASSYSRIYEQYF
CDR3nt: TGTGCCAGCAGTTACTCGAGGATTTACGAGCAGTACTTC

abundance: NA
d_gene: NA
len: 13
v_gene: TRBV19
j_gene: TRBJ2-5
CDR3aa: CASSIQGVETQYF
CDR3nt: TGTGCCAGTAGTATTCAGGGAGTGGAGACCCAGTACTTC

abundance: NA
d_gene: TRBD1
len: 16
v_gene: TRBV5-6
j_gene: TRBJ1-5
CDR3aa: CASSLFGQGSNQPQHF
CDR3nt: TGTGCCAGCAGCTTGTTTGGACAGGGTAGCAATCAGCCCCAGCATTTT

abundance: once
d_gene: NA
len: 13
v_gene: TRBV27
j_gene: TRBJ2-6
CDR3aa: CASKELGANVLTF
CDR3nt: TGTGCCAGCAAGGAGCTGGGGGCCAACGTCCTGACTTTC

abundance: NA
d_gene: NA
len: 15
v_gene: TRBV19
j_gene: TRBJ2-3
CDR3aa: CASSTRAPGRGTQYF
CDR3nt: TGTGCCAGTAGTACGCGGGCCCCTGGGCGGGGTACGCAGTATTTT

abundance: NA
d_gene: NA
len: 15
v_gene: TRBV9
j_gene: TRBJ1-2
CDR3aa: CASSVRSFGGDGYTF
CDR3nt: TGTGCCAGCAGCGTACGATCCTTCGGAGGGGATGGCTACACCTTC

abundance: few
d_gene: NA
len: 14
v_gene: TRBV7-9
j_gene: TRBJ1-5
CDR3aa: CASSPGNSNQPQHF
CDR3nt: TGTGCCAGCAGTCCAGGGAATAGCAATCAGCCCCAGCATTTT

abundance: NA
d_gene: NA
len: 13
v_gene: TRBV5-1
j_gene: TRBJ2-7
CDR3aa: CASSLYEAYEQYF
CDR3nt: TGCGCCAGCAGCTTGTACGAGGCCTACGAGCAGTACTTC

abundance: once
d_gene: NA
len: 15
v_gene: TRBV6-5
j_gene: TRBJ2-7
CDR3aa: CASSSPGRSSYEQYF
CDR3nt: TGTGCCAGCAGTTCCCCCGGCAGGAGCTCCTACGAGCAGTACTTC

abundance: NA
d_gene: NA
len: 17
v_gene: TRBV7-9
j_gene: TRBJ2-7
CDR3aa: CASSLHSGGMNWDEQYF
CDR3nt: TGTGCCAGCAGCTTACACTCTGGCGGGATGAATTGGGACGAGCAGTACTTC

abundance: NA
d_gene: NA
len: 14
v_gene: TRBV29-1
j_gene: TRBJ2-1
CDR3aa: CSGSKGTGYNEQFF
CDR3nt: TGCAGCGGCTCAAAGGGGACCGGCTACAATGAGCAGTTCTTC

abundance: NA
d_gene: NA
len: 14
v_gene: TRBV28
j_gene: TRBJ1-5
CDR3aa: CASISARVGQPQHF
CDR3nt: TGTGCCAGCATCAGTGCTCGGGTCGGACAGCCCCAGCATTTT

abundance: NA
d_gene: TRBD1
len: 12
v_gene: TRBV28
j_gene: TRBJ2-7
CDR3aa: CASSLDRGEQYF
CDR3nt: TGTGCCAGCAGTCTGGACAGGGGCGAGCAGTACTTC

abundance: NA
d_gene: NA
len: 15
v_gene: TRBV4-3
j_gene: TRBJ2-7
CDR3aa: CASSQEFRSSYEQYF
CDR3nt: TGCGCCAGCAGCCAAGAGTTTCGGAGCTCCTACGAGCAGTACTTC

abundance: NA
d_gene: NA
len: 12
v_gene: TRBV5-1
j_gene: TRBJ2-3
CDR3aa: CASSLGSDTQYF
CDR3nt: TGCGCCAGCAGCTTGGGATCAGATACGCAGTATTTT